Listed below are T cell receptor beta chains from one sample, sequenced in a study of blood T cell repertoires in COVID-19. Profiling relied on immunoSEQ multiplex PCR, and the TCRdb table lists in-frame clones only, not all of them. The data contain about 470,000 clones, about nine tenths of them singletons. Sequencing input: PBMCs or T cells enriched from blood (not recorded which). These receptors all come from a young woman who had recovered from COVID-19. Both conserved end residues are part of each CDR3. The order of the fields is J gene, clone size, D gene, V gene, CDR3 DNA, CDR3 protein. D genes are given only for firm matches. Size values are once, few and many counts, or a class for expanded clones, and some rows have none.

j_gene: TRBJ1-5; abundance: -; d_gene: -; v_gene: TRBV30; CDR3nt: TGTGCCTGGAGTGAAACCCTTCAGGGGAATCAGCCCCAGCATTTT; CDR3aa: CAWSETLQGNQPQHF
j_gene: TRBJ2-4; abundance: -; d_gene: TRBD2; v_gene: TRBV5-8; CDR3nt: TGTGCCAGCAGCTCGCCCCCCGGCCGGGAGGGGGTCGGGGACATTCAGTACTTC; CDR3aa: CASSSPPGREGVGDIQYF
j_gene: TRBJ2-6; abundance: -; d_gene: -; v_gene: TRBV29-1; CDR3nt: TGCAGCGTTGAAAAATCCGCTGGGGCCAACGTCCTGACTTTC; CDR3aa: CSVEKSAGANVLTF
j_gene: TRBJ1-1; abundance: -; d_gene: -; v_gene: TRBV7-9; CDR3nt: TGTGCCAGCAGCTTAGACCCCCGAGGGGCGGGGAGAACTGAAGCTTTCTTT; CDR3aa: CASSLDPRGAGRTEAFF
j_gene: TRBJ2-2; abundance: -; d_gene: TRBD2; v_gene: TRBV6-1; CDR3nt: TGTGCCAGCAGTGAACGCCCAGCGGGGGCCGGGGAGCTGTTTTTT; CDR3aa: CASSERPAGAGELFF
j_gene: TRBJ1-1; abundance: -; d_gene: TRBD1; v_gene: TRBV19; CDR3nt: TGTGCCAGTAGTATAGATCTATATGGGACAGGGAACACTGAAGCTTTCTTT; CDR3aa: CASSIDLYGTGNTEAFF
j_gene: TRBJ2-5; abundance: -; d_gene: TRBD2; v_gene: TRBV9; CDR3nt: TGTGCCAGCAGCGTAGGGCTAGCGGGGGGGCAAGAGACCCAGTACTTC; CDR3aa: CASSVGLAGGQETQYF
j_gene: TRBJ1-1; abundance: -; d_gene: TRBD1; v_gene: TRBV28; CDR3nt: TGTGCCTCCGAATCCTCCGGGACAGGGGGCCTGAACACTGAAGCTTTCTTT; CDR3aa: CASESSGTGGLNTEAFF
j_gene: TRBJ2-5; abundance: once; d_gene: TRBD2; v_gene: TRBV9; CDR3nt: TGTGCCAGCAGCGTATTCAGCGGGGGTGGAGAGACCCAGTACTTC; CDR3aa: CASSVFSGGGETQYF
j_gene: TRBJ1-4; abundance: -; d_gene: -; v_gene: TRBV25-1; CDR3nt: TGTGCCAGCAGTCCCCGACAGGAAAGACGGAAACTGTTTTTT; CDR3aa: CASSPRQERRKLFF
j_gene: TRBJ2-7; abundance: few; d_gene: -; v_gene: TRBV2; CDR3nt: TGTGCCAGCTCCCGGGTCGGGGTCGGTGAGTACGAGCAGTACTTC; CDR3aa: CASSRVGVGEYEQYF
j_gene: TRBJ2-5; abundance: -; d_gene: TRBD2; v_gene: TRBV4-1; CDR3nt: TGCGCCAGCAGCCGCCAGCAAGGTAGTAGCGGGGAGACCCAGTACTTC; CDR3aa: CASSRQQGSSGETQYF
j_gene: TRBJ2-7; abundance: -; d_gene: TRBD2; v_gene: TRBV27; CDR3nt: TGTGCCAGCAGAGGAGCGGGACCCTACGAGCAGTACTTC; CDR3aa: CASRGAGPYEQYF
j_gene: TRBJ2-3; abundance: -; d_gene: TRBD1; v_gene: TRBV5-1; CDR3nt: TGCGCCAGCAGGCTGGGGACAGGGGCCGCGGATACGCAGTATTTT; CDR3aa: CASRLGTGAADTQYF
j_gene: TRBJ2-7; abundance: once; d_gene: -; v_gene: TRBV5-3; CDR3nt: TGTGCCAGAAATCCCCTCTCCTACGAGCAGTACTTC; CDR3aa: CARNPLSYEQYF
j_gene: TRBJ1-1; abundance: -; d_gene: TRBD1; v_gene: TRBV5-4; CDR3nt: TGTGCCAGCAGCCCAGGACAGGGGACCTCCATGAACACTGAAGCTTTCTTT; CDR3aa: CASSPGQGTSMNTEAFF
j_gene: TRBJ1-2; abundance: -; d_gene: -; v_gene: TRBV27; CDR3nt: TGTGCCAGCAGTTATGGAGGTTCGAACTATGGCTACACCTTC; CDR3aa: CASSYGGSNYGYTF
j_gene: TRBJ2-2; abundance: -; d_gene: TRBD2; v_gene: TRBV27; CDR3nt: TGTGCCAGCAGTTTCGGGGGGGCCAGCGGGGAGCTGTTTTTT; CDR3aa: CASSFGGASGELFF
j_gene: TRBJ2-3; abundance: -; d_gene: TRBD2; v_gene: TRBV24-1; CDR3nt: TGTGCCACCAGTGACCCCCGGGGGGGGGTCCCCACAGATACGCAGTATTTT; CDR3aa: CATSDPRGGVPTDTQYF
j_gene: TRBJ1-1; abundance: -; d_gene: -; v_gene: TRBV5-1; CDR3nt: TGCGCCAGCAGCTTGGGGCAGGGAGGGACTGAAGCTTTCTTT; CDR3aa: CASSLGQGGTEAFF
j_gene: TRBJ1-2; abundance: once; d_gene: -; v_gene: TRBV12-3/TRBV12-4; CDR3nt: TGTGCCAGCAGTTGGACAGACCTATATGGCTACACCTTC; CDR3aa: CASSWTDLYGYTF
j_gene: TRBJ2-2; abundance: few; d_gene: -; v_gene: TRBV19; CDR3nt: TGTGCCAGTAGTAGGAGGACCGGGGAGCTGTTTTTT; CDR3aa: CASSRRTGELFF
j_gene: TRBJ2-6; abundance: -; d_gene: -; v_gene: TRBV21-1; CDR3nt: TGTGCCAGCAGCAACCGAACGACAGGGTCAGGGGCCAACGTCCTGACTTTC; CDR3aa: CASSNRTTGSGANVLTF
j_gene: TRBJ1-3; abundance: -; d_gene: TRBD1; v_gene: TRBV6-5; CDR3nt: TGTGCCAGCAAACCAGGGGGTGGAAACACCATATATTTT; CDR3aa: CASKPGGGNTIYF
j_gene: TRBJ1-1; abundance: -; d_gene: -; v_gene: TRBV30; CDR3nt: TGTGCCTGGAGTGCCGCGATCAACACTGAAGCTTTCTTT; CDR3aa: CAWSAAINTEAFF
j_gene: TRBJ2-2; abundance: once; d_gene: TRBD2; v_gene: TRBV19; CDR3nt: TGTGCCACCCTAGCGGGGGGGCGGGGAACCGGGGAGCTGTTTTTT; CDR3aa: CATLAGGRGTGELFF
j_gene: TRBJ1-2; abundance: -; d_gene: TRBD1; v_gene: TRBV10-3; CDR3nt: TGTGCCATTGGGACAGGGACTGGTGGCTACACCTTC; CDR3aa: CAIGTGTGGYTF
j_gene: TRBJ1-1; abundance: -; d_gene: TRBD1; v_gene: TRBV14; CDR3nt: TGTGCCAGCAGCCTTAGGACAGGGGAAGCTTTCTTT; CDR3aa: CASSLRTGEAFF
j_gene: TRBJ2-7; abundance: -; d_gene: TRBD1; v_gene: TRBV27; CDR3nt: TGTGCCAGCTGGGACAGGGAAGACGAGCAGTACTTC; CDR3aa: CASWDREDEQYF
j_gene: TRBJ2-2; abundance: -; d_gene: -; v_gene: TRBV7-2; CDR3nt: TGTGCCAGCAGCTTAAGTGGCCCGAACACCGGGGAGCTGTTTTTT; CDR3aa: CASSLSGPNTGELFF
j_gene: TRBJ1-5; abundance: -; d_gene: -; v_gene: TRBV19; CDR3nt: TGTGCCAGTAGTAGCCAGGCAGCTAGCAATCAGCCCCAGCATTTT; CDR3aa: CASSSQAASNQPQHF
j_gene: TRBJ1-2; abundance: -; d_gene: -; v_gene: TRBV12-3/TRBV12-4; CDR3nt: TGTGCCAGCAGTTTAAGGGGGGGCTACACCTTC; CDR3aa: CASSLRGGYTF
j_gene: TRBJ2-7; abundance: -; d_gene: -; v_gene: TRBV5-4; CDR3nt: TGTGCCAGCAGCCCTGAAACAGGAGCGTACCGGGAGCAGTACTTC; CDR3aa: CASSPETGAYREQYF
j_gene: TRBJ1-6; abundance: -; d_gene: -; v_gene: TRBV5-4; CDR3nt: TGTGCCAGCAGCCTCGGGACGGCGGGGGATTCACCCCTCCACTTT; CDR3aa: CASSLGTAGDSPLHF
j_gene: TRBJ2-5; abundance: -; d_gene: TRBD2; v_gene: TRBV5-1; CDR3nt: TGCGCCAGCAGCCAAGCGGGGGGCTGGGAGACCCAGTACTTC; CDR3aa: CASSQAGGWETQYF
j_gene: TRBJ1-2; abundance: -; d_gene: TRBD1; v_gene: TRBV5-1; CDR3nt: TGCGCCAGCAGCCGCGACCCAGGGGGCGACTATGGCTACACCTTC; CDR3aa: CASSRDPGGDYGYTF
j_gene: TRBJ1-2; abundance: -; d_gene: TRBD1; v_gene: TRBV27; CDR3nt: TGTGCCAGCAGTCCAGGGACAGGTCCGTATGGCTACACCTTC; CDR3aa: CASSPGTGPYGYTF
j_gene: TRBJ2-7; abundance: -; d_gene: -; v_gene: TRBV7-2; CDR3nt: TGTGCCAGCAGTCTAGGCCCCGGTTCCTACGAGCAGTACTTC; CDR3aa: CASSLGPGSYEQYF
j_gene: TRBJ1-2; abundance: -; d_gene: -; v_gene: TRBV7-9; CDR3nt: TGTGCCAGCAGCTCGGACAGAGATGGCTACACCTTC; CDR3aa: CASSSDRDGYTF
j_gene: TRBJ1-1; abundance: -; d_gene: TRBD1; v_gene: TRBV5-3; CDR3nt: TGTGCCAGAAGCTTCAAGGACAGGGGGTTTGAAGCTTTCTTT; CDR3aa: CARSFKDRGFEAFF
j_gene: TRBJ2-3; abundance: -; d_gene: -; v_gene: TRBV28; CDR3nt: TGTGCCAGCAGTTTACAATGGGGGGGCCCCACAGATACGCAGTATTTT; CDR3aa: CASSLQWGGPTDTQYF
j_gene: TRBJ1-5; abundance: -; d_gene: -; v_gene: TRBV3-1/TRBV3-2; CDR3nt: TGTGCCAGCAGCCAAGGGGGCCCGACTAATCAGCCCCAGCATTTT; CDR3aa: CASSQGGPTNQPQHF
j_gene: TRBJ2-1; abundance: -; d_gene: TRBD1; v_gene: TRBV12-5; CDR3nt: TGTGCTAGTGGTTTATTGACAGGGATCAATGAGCAGTTCTTC; CDR3aa: CASGLLTGINEQFF
j_gene: TRBJ1-1; abundance: -; d_gene: -; v_gene: TRBV9; CDR3nt: TGTGCCAGCAGCCCGCGGACAGCGAACACTGAAGCTTTCTTT; CDR3aa: CASSPRTANTEAFF
j_gene: TRBJ1-3; abundance: -; d_gene: -; v_gene: TRBV29-1; CDR3nt: TGCAGCGTTGTAGAACAGGCGGGAAACACCATATATTTT; CDR3aa: CSVVEQAGNTIYF
j_gene: TRBJ2-1; abundance: -; d_gene: TRBD2; v_gene: TRBV15; CDR3nt: TGTGCCACCAGCAGAGATTTCGCTAGCGGAGGTAGGGAGCAGTTCTTC; CDR3aa: CATSRDFASGGREQFF
j_gene: TRBJ1-2; abundance: -; d_gene: -; v_gene: TRBV30; CDR3nt: TGTGCCTGGAGTAGGACTTGGGGCTACACCTTC; CDR3aa: CAWSRTWGYTF
j_gene: TRBJ1-2; abundance: -; d_gene: -; v_gene: TRBV7-9; CDR3nt: TGTGCCAGCAGCCCTTATGGGGGGACTGGCTATGGCTACACCTTC; CDR3aa: CASSPYGGTGYGYTF
j_gene: TRBJ2-7; abundance: -; d_gene: -; v_gene: TRBV6-1; CDR3nt: TGTGCCAGCAGTGAATTGAGGGCACTGCGCGAGCAGTACTTC; CDR3aa: CASSELRALREQYF
j_gene: TRBJ2-7; abundance: -; d_gene: -; v_gene: TRBV5-1; CDR3nt: TGCGCCAGCAGCTTGGGTGCGGGCCGGGACGAGCAGTACTTC; CDR3aa: CASSLGAGRDEQYF
j_gene: TRBJ1-6; abundance: -; d_gene: TRBD1; v_gene: TRBV18; CDR3nt: TGTGCCAGCTCACCACCGGGGGCAGGGGGCGCATCTTCACCCCTCCACTTT; CDR3aa: CASSPPGAGGASSPLHF
j_gene: TRBJ1-2; abundance: -; d_gene: TRBD1; v_gene: TRBV29-1; CDR3nt: TGCAGCGTGAGGGACAGGGGCGCTCGTGGTGGAATCTATGGCTACACCTTC; CDR3aa: CSVRDRGARGGIYGYTF
j_gene: TRBJ2-1; abundance: -; d_gene: -; v_gene: TRBV7-2; CDR3nt: TGTGCCAGCAGCTTATTCCGGGGCTCCTACAATGAGCAGTTCTTC; CDR3aa: CASSLFRGSYNEQFF
j_gene: TRBJ2-1; abundance: -; d_gene: TRBD2; v_gene: TRBV9; CDR3nt: TGTGCCAGCAGCCGTTCTAGCGGGGGGTACAATGAGCAGTTCTTC; CDR3aa: CASSRSSGGYNEQFF
j_gene: TRBJ2-3; abundance: -; d_gene: -; v_gene: TRBV9; CDR3nt: TGTGCCAGCAGCCCAACCATTAGCCCAGATACGCAGTATTTT; CDR3aa: CASSPTISPDTQYF